This TCR beta chain was documented in a study of regulatory T cells in long-lasting Graves disease. General study findings and limits: Fewer public clonotypes were shared by new patients (around 990) than by persistent patients (roughly 2,500). Having few samples may have compromised the accuracy.

As for this clonotype: What it binds is unknown.

Time point defined: newly diagnosed GD, antithyroid drugs for less than 3 months. Generation of the TCR library employed RNA extracted from PBMCs. According to the study, TCR beta libraries were built with iRepertoire HTBI primers and CDR3-region Arm-PCR. Via MiXCR, TCRdb re-called the multiplex PCR reads, giving one row per CDR3 protein. The sample has 530,000 or so distinct CDR3 sequences, about 16% seen once. These data were likewise used in another study, on T cells in Graves' hyperthyroidism and ophthalmopathy.

Here the sequenced sample was peripheral blood mononuclear cells (PBMCs), taken at new diagnosis, from a patient treated with antithyroid drugs. The receptor was derived from a man aged 18 to 35 with Graves disease.

Here the CDR3 DNA reads TGTGCTAGTGGTCCCCCTGGGGGTGGCTACACCTTC. This gives the protein CASGPPGGGYTF. The rearrangement uses TRBV12-5 and TRBJ1-2, with D maybe TRBD1 (5 bases). Germline CDR1 LGHNT, CDR2 FRNRAP. V lost 5 bases, J lost 7 bases, and 11 bases lay in between. CDR3 length: 12 residues.